This T cell receptor beta chain was sequenced in a study of blood T cell repertoires in COVID-19. Turning to the study itself: Specimens from acute and convalescent COVID-19 originated in the United States, Italy and Spain.

As handled by the study authors: The authors estimated nucleated cell counts from reference gene primer amplification. The assay was immunoSEQ multiplex PCR, and TCRdb's table has in-frame clones only and misses some. The D gene and trimming were derived from the DNA, and the V and J assignments and clone size from that table. The data hold about 76,000 clones, with around 70% observed a single time. The V and J ends lost 4 bases and 0 bases, in that order; junction bases with no gene match: 7. Per the germline V gene, CDR1 is MNHEY and CDR2 is SVGEGT. This CDR3 contains 16 residues. The gene calls are TRBV6-2 or TRBV6-3 and TRBJ1-2, with 8 bases that match TRBD1. The sequence was collected from a man in his sixties or seventies with acute or convalescent COVID-19. Sequenced: peripheral blood. The DNA for the CDR3 is TGTGCCAGCAGTTCCCTGACAGGGGATCCTAACTATGGCTACACCTTC. This translates into CASSSLTGDPNYGYTF.